This is a list of T cell receptor beta chains from one sample in a study of cytomegalovirus exposure and HLA in healthy donors. Sequencing was performed with immunoSEQ multiplex PCR; in TCRdb, only in-frame clones are kept and a portion is missing. The table records 120,000 to 150,000 clones, around 73% of them present only once. The sequencing input was PBMCs. All receptors derive from a female donor in good health and CMV-seronegative. Both conserved end residues are part of each CDR3. D genes are given only for firm matches. Clone size is stated in some rows and not others, as once, few, many or a class when expanded.

v_gene: TRBV11-2; abundance: few; len: 14; j_gene: TRBJ1-5; d_gene: TRBD1; CDR3aa: CASSLQGNNQPQHF; CDR3nt: TGTGCCAGCAGCCTACAGGGGAACAATCAGCCCCAGCATTTT
v_gene: TRBV5-1; abundance: .; len: 14; j_gene: TRBJ2-7; d_gene: TRBD2; CDR3aa: CASSFGGGGGEQYF; CDR3nt: TGCGCCAGCAGCTTTGGCGGGGGGGGAGGCGAGCAGTACTTC
v_gene: TRBV28; abundance: .; len: 12; j_gene: TRBJ2-3; d_gene: .; CDR3aa: CASKQAADTQYF; CDR3nt: TGTGCCTCAAAGCAGGCCGCAGATACGCAGTATTTT
v_gene: TRBV6-6; abundance: .; len: 15; j_gene: TRBJ2-1; d_gene: TRBD2; CDR3aa: CASSYSGFSYNEQFF; CDR3nt: TGTGCCAGCAGTTATAGCGGGTTTTCCTACAATGAGCAGTTCTTC
v_gene: TRBV7-9; abundance: .; len: 13; j_gene: TRBJ1-1; d_gene: .; CDR3aa: CASSYRVNTEAFF; CDR3nt: TGTGCCAGCAGCTATCGGGTGAACACTGAAGCTTTCTTT
v_gene: TRBV11-2; abundance: .; len: 13; j_gene: TRBJ2-7; d_gene: .; CDR3aa: CASSSSGLYEQYF; CDR3nt: TGTGCCAGCAGCTCCTCGGGTCTGTACGAGCAGTACTTC
v_gene: TRBV7-9; abundance: .; len: 14; j_gene: TRBJ2-3; d_gene: .; CDR3aa: CASSLGAGTDTQYF; CDR3nt: TGTGCCAGCAGCTTAGGCGCCGGCACAGATACGCAGTATTTT
v_gene: TRBV7-9; abundance: .; len: 14; j_gene: TRBJ2-1; d_gene: TRBD2; CDR3aa: CSSLLSGTYNEQFF; CDR3nt: TGTTCCAGCCTACTGAGCGGGACGTACAATGAGCAGTTCTTC
v_gene: TRBV7-8; abundance: .; len: 16; j_gene: TRBJ1-5; d_gene: .; CDR3aa: CASSLAGFQGNQPQHF; CDR3nt: TGTGCCAGCAGCTTAGCTGGCTTCCAGGGGAATCAGCCCCAGCATTTT
v_gene: TRBV6-1; abundance: .; len: 20; j_gene: TRBJ2-3; d_gene: TRBD1; CDR3aa: CASSEALGGDRAYGTDTQYF; CDR3nt: TGTGCCAGCAGTGAAGCTCTAGGTGGGGACAGGGCCTATGGCACAGATACGCAGTATTTT
v_gene: TRBV6-5; abundance: .; len: 12; j_gene: TRBJ2-7; d_gene: .; CDR3aa: CASSGGLREQYF; CDR3nt: TGTGCCAGCAGTGGCGGACTACGGGAGCAGTACTTC
v_gene: TRBV6-1; abundance: .; len: 18; j_gene: TRBJ2-7; d_gene: TRBD2; CDR3aa: CASSELSGRAQGSYEQYF; CDR3nt: TGTGCCAGCAGTGAACTTAGCGGGAGGGCCCAGGGCTCTTACGAGCAGTACTTC
v_gene: TRBV27; abundance: .; len: 15; j_gene: TRBJ1-2; d_gene: .; CDR3aa: CASSKIGAPDYGYTF; CDR3nt: TGTGCCAGCAGCAAAATCGGAGCCCCGGACTATGGCTACACCTTC
v_gene: TRBV28; abundance: .; len: 14; j_gene: TRBJ2-1; d_gene: .; CDR3aa: CASSYPGSHNEQFF; CDR3nt: TGTGCCAGCAGTTACCCCGGGTCCCACAATGAGCAGTTCTTC
v_gene: TRBV7-9; abundance: few; len: 15; j_gene: TRBJ2-7; d_gene: TRBD1; CDR3aa: CASTHDLGQRYEQYF; CDR3nt: TGTGCCAGCACCCACGATCTGGGACAGCGCTACGAGCAGTACTTC